Following are 6 T cell receptor beta chains from one sample sequenced in a study of identical twins. TCRdb ran MiXCR on the 5' RACE reads and lists one entry per CDR3 protein. The sample consists of hundreds of thousands of distinct CDR3 sequences, 20% to 25% of them appearing once. This sample was also put to use in a study of T cells expressing NK-cell markers.

Sequencing was carried out using PBMCs. Receptors were obtained from a woman under 30 in good health.

V usage is TRBV12-3 or TRBV12-4 and J usage is TRBJ2-7; D is perhaps TRBD1 (5 bases). The V gene lost 4 bases and the J gene lost 3 bases, with 7 bases spanning the gap. The length of the CDR3 is 12 residues. CDR3 nucleotides: TGTGCCAGCAGTTGGACACGCTACGAGCAGTACTTC. Translated: CASSWTRYEQYF.

This clonotype was picked up many times. The J gene is TRBJ2-7, the V gene TRBV20-1; 15 positions agree with TRBD2. The V segment lost 3 bases and the J segment 2 bases; nucleotides outside the gene matches: 8. The CDR3 extends over 17 amino acids. Germline CDR1 is DFQATT and CDR2 is SNEGSKA (reference sequence). The CDR3 DNA sequence: TGCAGTGCTAGCCCCGGGACTAGCGGGAGGTTCACCTACGAGCAGTACTTC. Protein product: CSASPGTSGRFTYEQYF.

This clonotype turned up a few times. This chain's CDR3 is CASSYDSGSRGETQYF. The CDR3 coding sequence is TGTGCCAGCAGCTATGACAGCGGGAGCCGTGGGGAGACCCAGTACTTC. This chain joins TRBV7-9 and TRBJ2-5; 8 bases agree with TRBD2. The CDR3 length is 16 residues. Germline trimming cut 4 bases from V and 5 bases from J; bases unmatched to any gene: 12. In germline, CDR1 is SEHNR, CDR2 FQNEAQ (reference sequence).

This clonotype was counted many times. The chain recombines TRBV12-3 or TRBV12-4 with TRBJ1-2; D might be TRBD1 (5 bases). Between the trimmed V and J ends, which lost 2 bases and 8 bases, there was a span of 12 bases. The CDR3 runs 13 residues. The CDR3 sequence is CASSLRGVDGYTF. As DNA, the CDR3 is TGTGCCAGCAGTTTACGAGGGGTCGACGGCTACACCTTC.

This clonotype was detected only a few times. The chain combines TRBV12-3 or TRBV12-4 with TRBJ2-4, with 7 nucleotides matching TRBD1. The CDR3 consists of 16 residues. V was pared by 5 bases and J by 8 bases, with 15 bases of the junction left unmatched. CDR3 sequence: CASSISKTGMPDIQYF. CDR3 nucleotides: TGTGCCAGCAGTATATCAAAGACAGGGATGCCGGACATTCAGTACTTC.

The chain uses TRBV7-6 and TRBJ2-7, with D perhaps being TRBD1 or TRBD2 (5 bases each). The CDR3 is 14 residues long. Germline assignment: CDR1 SGHVS and CDR2 FNYEAQ. V gave up 2 bases and J gave up 5 bases, with 13 bases separating them. CDR3 nucleotide sequence: TGTGCCAGCAGCTTATTTAGGGGAGAACACGAGCAGTACTTC. It translates to CASSLFRGEHEQYF.